The text below deals with one TCR beta chain. The record originates from a study of control samples from healthy donors and cancer patients. Method: immunoSEQ multiplex PCR; TCRdb's copy keeps in-frame clones and lacks some. The sample records approximately 160,000 clones, over 85% being singletons. Trimming left V 4 bases short and J 4 bases short, with 13 bases between. The CDR3 loop spans 15 amino acids. CDR1 is LNHDA, CDR2 SQIVND, per germline (reference sequence). This receptor was identified in a woman aged 55-70 years in good health. Sequenced input: blood. J is TRBJ1-4 and V is TRBV19; a possible D gene is TRBD1 (5 bases). The CDR3 DNA sequence: TGTGCCAGTAGTAACCGGGACGGTTTTAATGAAAAACTGTTTTTT. As protein: CASSNRDGFNEKLFF.